Presented here are 13 T cell receptor beta chains from one specimen sequenced in a study of T cell responses to AZD1222 COVID-19 vaccine. Libraries were prepared by immunoSEQ multiplex PCR; TCRdb keeps only in-frame clonotypes and omits some of them. The repertoire holds 100,000 to 130,000 clones, with about 90% as singletons. The specimen comprised peripheral blood, sampled 28 days after the second AZD1222 dose. The receptors come from an adult who received the AZD1222 COVID-19 vaccine.

This chain links TRBV7-9 with TRBJ1-4; D is unresolved. Trimming removed 5 bases at V and 2 bases at J, with 18 bases between. Germline V gene sequence: CDR1 SEHNR, CDR2 FQNEAQ (reference sequence). The CDR3 runs 17 residues. This CDR3 is CASSLRTGSGTNEKLFF. In DNA form, the CDR3 reads TGTGCCAGCAGCCTTAGGACCGGGTCAGGCACTAATGAAAAACTGTTTTTT.

V usage is TRBV21-1 and J usage is TRBJ1-2. TRBV21-1 is shown as a pseudogene. This CDR3 has 17 residues. CDR3 nucleotides: TGTGCCAGCAGCAAAGTTCCGGGGGCCCACCCTCGCTATGGCTACACCTTC. It specifies CASSKVPGAHPRYGYTF.

The chain uses TRBV12-5 and TRBJ2-1; TRBD1 matches at 7 bases. CDR1 is LGHNT and CDR2 is FRNRAP in the germline V gene. Trimming cost V 1 base and J 7 bases; bases outside gene matches: 4. The CDR3 contains 14 residues. CDR3 amino acids: CASGLAPQGNEQFF. In DNA, the CDR3 is TGTGCTAGTGGTTTGGCCCCACAGGGGAATGAGCAGTTCTTC.

The chain couples TRBV5-8 to TRBJ1-3; no reliable D call. The CDR3 length is 15 residues. Trimming removed 1 base from V and 0 bases from J, with 8 bases in between. The germline V gene has CDR1 SGHTS and CDR2 YDEGEE. CDR3 region: CASSLSGTSGNTIYF. The CDR3 DNA follows: TGTGCCAGCAGCTTGAGCGGCACCTCTGGAAACACCATATATTTT.

The chain uses TRBV6-1 and TRBJ1-1; no reliable D call. The CDR3 is 13 residues long. Trimming stripped 2 bases from V and 1 base from J, with 5 bases between. CDR1 MNHNS and CDR2 SASEGT come from the germline V gene. CDR3 sequence reads: CASSEHKNTEAFF. The CDR3 coding sequence is TGTGCCAGCAGTGAACACAAGAACACTGAAGCTTTCTTT.

This chain joins TRBV19 and TRBJ2-2; the D gene is possibly TRBD1 (6 bases). This CDR3 is 15 amino acids long. The V gene lost 3 bases and the J gene lost 5 bases, with 13 bases spanning the gap. The germline V gene encodes CDR1 LNHDA and CDR2 SQIVND (reference sequence). CDR3 region: CASSMARGETGELFF. The DNA for the CDR3 is TGTGCCAGTAGTATGGCCAGGGGTGAGACCGGGGAGCTGTTTTTT. Based on the CDR3 plus reference TRBV19 and TRBJ2-2, the full variable domain is DGGITQSPKYLFRKEGQNVTLSCEQNLNHDAMYWYRQDPGQGLRLIYYSQIVNDFQKGDIAEGYSVSREKKESFPLTVTSAQKNPTAFYLCASSMARGETGELFFGEGSRLTVL.

The chain links TRBV10-3 to TRBJ2-7; the match to TRBD1 covers 11 bases. Trimming cost V 8 bases and J 6 bases; bases outside gene matches: 9. The germline V gene encodes CDR1 ENHRY and CDR2 SYGVKD. CDR3 length: 14 residues. In DNA form, the CDR3 reads TGTGCCATCGGCGGGACAGGGGGGTTCGGCGAGCAGTACTTC. This sequence encodes CAIGGTGGFGEQYF.

The chain joins TRBV6-5 to TRBJ1-2; TRBD1 aligns across 9 bases. Trimming at V came to 3 bases and at J to 8 bases, leaving 7 bases not matched to a gene. This CDR3 comprises 14 residues. Looked up from germline, CDR1 is MNHEY and CDR2 is SVGAGI. CDR3 protein: CASSYGGQGKGYTF. DNA for the CDR3: TGTGCCAGCAGTTATGGGGGACAGGGAAAGGGCTACACCTTC.

The V and J genes are TRBV5-1 and TRBJ2-7; D might be TRBD1 or TRBD2, each matching 5 bases. The germline V gene has CDR1 SGHRS and CDR2 YFSETQ. Between the trimmed V and J ends, which lost 0 bases and 7 bases, there was a span of 14 bases. There are 14 residues in the CDR3. This CDR3 reads CASSLEAGTKEQYF. The CDR3 nucleotides read TGCGCCAGCAGCTTGGAGGCAGGGACGAAAGAGCAGTACTTC. Full variable domain (missing parts from reference TRBV5-1 and TRBJ2-7): KAGVTQTPRYLIKTRGQQVTLSCSPISGHRSVSWYQQTPGQGLQFLFEYFSETQRNKGNFPGRFSGRQFSNSRSEMNVSTLELGDSALYLCASSLEAGTKEQYFGPGTRLTVT.

This sequence joins TRBV6-1 and TRBJ2-3; possibly TRBD1 or TRBD2 for D (6 bases each). Germline V CDR1 and CDR2: MNHNS, SASEGT. The CDR3 has 16 residues. V shed 4 bases and J shed 1 base, with 15 bases lying between them. DNA of the CDR3: TGTGCCAGCAGTGGGGGGGCGCTTACCGGCACAGATACGCAGTATTTT. Its translation is CASSGGALTGTDTQYF.

This chain uses TRBV7-9 with TRBJ2-1, with D possibly matching TRBD1 (6 bases). The CDR3 has 12 residues. The germline V gene encodes CDR1 SEHNR and CDR2 FQNEAQ (reference sequence). V lost 5 bases and J 10 bases, leaving 12 bases between the germline ends. The CDR3 nucleotides are TGTGCCAGCAGCGCAATACAGGGCGAGCAGTTCTTC. This translates into CASSAIQGEQFF.

The chain couples TRBV7-6 to TRBJ2-7; no reliable D call. The germline gives CDR1 SGHVS, CDR2 FNYEAQ. This CDR3 region has 13 residues. V was shortened by 4 bases and J by 3 bases, with 10 bases between the two germline ends. DNA for the CDR3: TGTGCCAGCAGCTCCCCTGGACGCTACGAGCAGTACTTC. This codes for CASSSPGRYEQYF.

This chain joins TRBV3-1 (or the pseudogene TRBV3-2) and TRBJ2-7, with TRBD2 matching 14 bases. After removal of 4 bases from V and 6 bases from J, the junction contained 11 bases not matched to a gene. Germline CDR1 and CDR2: LGHDT and YNNKEL (reference sequence). The CDR3 consists of 17 residues. CDR3 DNA: TGTGCCAGCAGCCCCATTCTCTCGGGACTAGCGGGAGTCGAGCAGTACTTC. This sequence encodes CASSPILSGLAGVEQYF.